This record covers a single T cell receptor beta chain. Its antigen is as yet unknown. The PCR used 60 Vbeta and 13 Jbeta primers. The repertoire was sequenced with immunoSEQ multiplex PCR; TCRdb's copy has only in-frame clones and lacks some. The top ten hold 1.5% of the sample, which has 100,000 to 150,000 clones, roughly 79% seen once. The data stem from a study of cytomegalovirus exposure and HLA in healthy donors. The overall study: HLA-typed donors were the source of around 85 million unique TCRs held in an early data release. Broader study findings: TRBV6-2, TRBV6-3 and some other V segments were unresolvable in 87-base-pair reads.

Despite likely unrecorded immune exposures, the donors were nominally healthy at the time of sampling. The CDR3 is made up of 16 amino acids. The trim removed 0 bases at V and 5 bases at J, leaving 7 bases unmatched. CDR1 and CDR2 (germline): SGHTA, FQGNSA. This chain links TRBV7-2 with TRBJ2-7; the match to TRBD1 covers 10 bases. Input material: PBMCs. This sequence was found in a young woman in good health and CMV-seronegative. In DNA, the CDR3 is TGTGCCAGCAGCTTAGCGCTTGGGGACAGGGGTCACGAGCAGTACTTC. It is translated as CASSLALGDRGHEQYF. The entire variable domain, with the rest obtained from reference TRBV7-2 and TRBJ2-7, is as follows: GAGVSQSPSNKVTEKGKDVELRCDPISGHTALYWYRQSLGQGLEFLIYFQGNSAPDKSGLPSDRFSAERTGGSVSTLTIQRTQQEDSAVYLCASSLALGDRGHEQYFGPGTRLTVT.